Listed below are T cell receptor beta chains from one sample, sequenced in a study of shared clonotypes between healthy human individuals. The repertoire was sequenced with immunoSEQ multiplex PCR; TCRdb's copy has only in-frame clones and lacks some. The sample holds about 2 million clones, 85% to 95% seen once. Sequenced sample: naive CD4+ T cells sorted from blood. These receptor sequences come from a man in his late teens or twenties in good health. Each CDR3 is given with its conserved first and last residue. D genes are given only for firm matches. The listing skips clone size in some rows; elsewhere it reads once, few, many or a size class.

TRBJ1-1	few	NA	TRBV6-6	TGTGCCAGCGCTCTGGGAGGGACTGAAGCTTTCTTT	CASALGGTEAFF
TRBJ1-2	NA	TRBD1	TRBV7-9	TGTGCCAGCAGCTTAGGGGGACAGAATTATGGCTACACCTTC	CASSLGGQNYGYTF
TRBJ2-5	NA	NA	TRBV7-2	TGTGCCAGCAGCTTAGGTGACGGCCAAGAGACCCAGTACTTC	CASSLGDGQETQYF
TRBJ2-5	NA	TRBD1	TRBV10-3	TGTGCCATCAGTCAGGGGGCTGGAGAGACCCAGTACTTC	CAISQGAGETQYF
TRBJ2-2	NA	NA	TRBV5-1	TGCGCCAGCAGCTTGCCGTCGGCGGGCGCCGGGGAGCTGTTTTTT	CASSLPSAGAGELFF
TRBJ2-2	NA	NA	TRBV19	TGTGCCAGTAGTAGCGGGACTTACGGGAAAACCGGGGAGCTGTTTTTT	CASSSGTYGKTGELFF
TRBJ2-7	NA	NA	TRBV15	TGTGCCACCAGCTTGTTGGCGATTGGGAGCGCGTACGAGCAGTACTTC	CATSLLAIGSAYEQYF
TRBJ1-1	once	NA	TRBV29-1	TGCAGCGTGCCCGGACAGATAAACACTGAAGCTTTCTTT	CSVPGQINTEAFF
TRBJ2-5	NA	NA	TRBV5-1	TGCGCCAGCAGCTTAGCTAGGCAAGAGACCCAGTACTTC	CASSLARQETQYF
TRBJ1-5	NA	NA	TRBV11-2	TGTGCCAGCAGCTCCCAGGGAGGAGGTCAGCCCCAGCATTTT	CASSSQGGGQPQHF
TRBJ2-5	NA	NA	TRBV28	TGTGCCAGTCAATCAGGGTTCCCTCAAGAGACCCAGTACTTC	CASQSGFPQETQYF
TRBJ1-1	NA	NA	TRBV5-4	TGTGCCAGCAGCCCTGATTCCCCGGGGCACGGGACTGAAGCTTTCTTT	CASSPDSPGHGTEAFF
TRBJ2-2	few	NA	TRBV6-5	TGTGCCAGCAGTACCGGCGGGGAGCTGTTTTTT	CASSTGGELFF
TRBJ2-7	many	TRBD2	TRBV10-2	TGCGCCAGCAGTGGGACCATAGCGGGGGGGCCGCACGAGCAGTACTTC	CASSGTIAGGPHEQYF
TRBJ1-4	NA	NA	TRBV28	TGTGCCAGCAGTTTACTCACGGGACAAAAGGAAAAACTGTTTTTT	CASSLLTGQKEKLFF
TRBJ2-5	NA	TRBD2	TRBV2	TGTGCCAGCAGTGCGGGTAGCGGGAGGTTCCAAGAGACCCAGTACTTC	CASSAGSGRFQETQYF
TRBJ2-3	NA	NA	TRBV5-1	TGCGCCAGCAGCTTGTCGGCAGGGATCGCAGATACGCAGTATTTT	CASSLSAGIADTQYF
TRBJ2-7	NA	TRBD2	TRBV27	TGTGCCAGCAGTTTAAAGAGCGGGAGCTCCTACGAGCAGTACTTC	CASSLKSGSSYEQYF
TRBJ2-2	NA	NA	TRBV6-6	TGTGCCAGCAGTTACTCTCGTGGGAGCACCGGGGAGCTGTTTTTT	CASSYSRGSTGELFF
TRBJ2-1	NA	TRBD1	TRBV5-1	TGCGCCAGCAGCTTGGTGGGACAGGGGGCTTATGAGCAGTTCTTC	CASSLVGQGAYEQFF
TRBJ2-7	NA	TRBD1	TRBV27	TGTGCCAGCAGTCTGGGACAGGGAAAGATCGAGCAGTACTTC	CASSLGQGKIEQYF
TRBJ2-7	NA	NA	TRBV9	TGTGCCAGCAGCGTAGTTCCCCGTCTAGCTTACTACTACGAGCAGTACTTC	CASSVVPRLAYYYEQYF